Described below is a single T cell receptor (beta chain) sequence and its context. Its antigen is still unknown. The record has no base qualities; no much larger clone is one base away. Participants in the prospective study were aged roughly 18 to 89 years, lived in about two dozen United States geographic areas, and enrolled through a virtual design. In the prospective study, participants were assigned to cohorts based on the clinical history participants reported in a screening survey and a study questionnaire. For ImmuneRACE Cohort 3, a participant was defined as recovered based on two consecutive negative NP/OP PCR tests, clearance by a healthcare professional, or resolution of symptoms. Mobile phlebotomists in the prospective study collected whole blood, serum and a nasopharyngeal or oropharyngeal swab from every participant. Additional blood draws and questionnaires over an approximately two-month period could optionally be provided by prospective study participants. Prospective study blood samples were shipped either frozen or at room temperature before DNA extraction.

CDR1 and CDR2 (SGHNT, YENEEA) derive from the germline V gene. The trim is 4 bases for V and 7 bases for J, with a gap of 13 bases between the germline ends. The CDR3 contains 13 residues, cysteine and phenylalanine counted. Only the CDR3 region is kept as DNA, spanning 39 bases read in frame from base 1. TCRbeta CDR3 regions were amplified from genomic DNA using the immunoSEQ Assay, a bias-controlled multiplex PCR. In the paper's pipeline: Within the assay, amplification of reference gene primers was used to estimate how many nucleated cells each sample contained. To quantify the absolute abundance of each unique TCRbeta CDR3 rearrangement, sequence reads were collapsed and filtered. For each sample, productive Simpson clonality was calculated as the square root of Simpson's diversity index over productive rearrangements. TCRdb limited this immuneACCESS table to in-frame rearrangements with V and J called. A share of clones is missing; checked studies link under half to unresolved V genes, and the rest is unexplained. V, J and clone size are taken as reported in that table, and D and trimming were inferred from the DNA itself. In this sample the table shows approximately 300,000 clones, roughly 90% of which occur a single time. Around a sixth of the sample goes to the ten largest clones.

The data were obtained in a study of blood T cell repertoires in COVID-19 (TCRdb year 2020). General notes on the study: The collaborator samples originated in the United States, Italy and Spain and spanned the acute and convalescent phases of COVID-19. The material from the prospective study consisted of cDNA or gDNA derived from T cells, B-cell-depleted T cells, or PBMCs. Subjects who had been exposed to COVID-19, were actively infected with it, or had recovered from it provided the deeply sampled blood TCRbeta repertoires that made up the dataset. The repertoires were released in a freely available public database intended as a resource for research on the immune response to SARS-CoV-2. Samples were obtained from the ongoing ImmuneRACE study (first 160 participants) and from 950 to 1,500 subjects provided by 6 global collaborators. Sample metadata almost always included a de-identified subject ID, COVID-19 status, age in years and sex. Where available, HLA class I and class II types were obtained from metadata supplied by the sample provider rather than from assay-based typing.

What the work shows at the level of the full study, not this receptor alone: How much clinical and demographic metadata was included differed by source and by participant, and the metadata was provided uncurated.

The source material was PBMCs or T cells enriched from blood (not recorded which). This receptor was taken from a woman aged 25 to 39 who had recovered from COVID-19. Rearrangement joined TRBV11-3 to TRBJ1-1; possibly the D gene is TRBD1, per 6 matching bases. CDR3 region: CASSSSQGLEAFF. The bases are TGTGCCAGCAGCTCCTCACAGGGTCTTGAAGCTTTCTTT.